This entry concerns a single T cell receptor (beta chain). What it binds is not known. The data stem from a study of T cell repertoires in cytomegalovirus infection. At the level of the study: Selected CMV epitopes included recently identified HLA-C-restricted ones as well as well-studied HLA-B-restricted ones. CMV infection together with matching HLA type was indicated by public TCR beta signatures.

Each CDR3 protein gets one entry after TCRdb re-called the reads with MiXCR. The repertoire has roughly 570,000 distinct CDR3 sequences, around two fifths of them found once; the top ten carry over 45%. The V gene end was trimmed by 6 bases and the J gene end by 0 bases; junction bases not matched to a gene: 10. CDR3 size: 16 residues. The germline V gene has CDR1 MNHNY and CDR2 SVGAGI (reference sequence). Study-wide results and limits: Adding up the frequency of public TCR beta families identified people who carried CMV plus the relevant HLA. Clonotype analysis showed dominance of the ex vivo response by HLA-C-restricted CMV-specific TCR beta clonotypes.

The sequences come from cultured PBMCs, collected from culture after CMV antigen stimulation. The sequence was obtained from a human donor in good health (CMV status not recorded). Some clones in this sample may be carry-over from other donors' samples. The chain recombines TRBV6-6 with TRBJ1-1; 7 positions match TRBD1. The DNA for the CDR3 is TGTGCCAGCAGCCATCAACGGACAGGATTGAACACTGAAGCTTTCTTT. This translates into CASSHQRTGLNTEAFF.